This T cell receptor beta chain was documented in a study of follicular helper T cells after annual influenza vaccination. Study-level points and caveats: Successive annual vaccinations recalled a recurrent oligoclonal ICOS+CD38+ cTfh response with influenza-specific clonotypes.

The CDR3 loop spans 17 amino acids. With V trimmed by 4 bases and J by 0 bases, 8 bases remained unmatched. Germline lookup yields CDR1 KGHSH and CDR2 LQKENI. Time point in this sample: 2015-2016 season, 7 days after influenza vaccination. Sorted cTfh were non-naive CD4+CXCR5+PD-1+, either ICOS+CD38+ or ICOS-CD38-. About this clone itself: Antigen specificity is unknown.

Measured with immunoSEQ multiplex PCR; TCRdb has only the in-frame clones, and not every one. This table holds more than 2,000 clones, approximately 88% found once. This clonotype was sampled from an adult who received the influenza vaccine. The sequenced sample was CXCR5+ CD38- circulating T follicular helper cells from blood, obtained 7 days after influenza vaccination. Subset described: circulating Tfh, non-naive CD4+CXCR5+PD-1+ (ICOS+CD38+ or ICOS-CD38-). The chain carries TRBV18 and TRBJ2-2; 7 positions agree with TRBD1. The DNA of the CDR3 is TGTGCCAGCTCACTGGGACAGCCTGATCCGAACACCGGGGAGCTGTTTTTT. This sequence encodes CASSLGQPDPNTGELFF.